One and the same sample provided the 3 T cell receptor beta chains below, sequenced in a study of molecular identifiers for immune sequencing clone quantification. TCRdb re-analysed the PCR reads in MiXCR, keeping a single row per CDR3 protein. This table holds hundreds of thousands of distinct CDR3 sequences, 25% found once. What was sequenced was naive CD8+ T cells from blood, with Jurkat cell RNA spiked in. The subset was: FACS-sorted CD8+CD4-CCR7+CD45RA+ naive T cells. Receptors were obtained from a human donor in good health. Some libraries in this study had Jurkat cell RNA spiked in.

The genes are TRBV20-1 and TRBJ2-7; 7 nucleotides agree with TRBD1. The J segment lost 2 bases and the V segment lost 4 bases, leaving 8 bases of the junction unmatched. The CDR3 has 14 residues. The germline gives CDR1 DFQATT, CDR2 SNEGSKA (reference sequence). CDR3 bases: TGCAGTGCTAATGTGGAACAGGGGCCCTACGAGCAGTACTTC. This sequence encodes CSANVEQGPYEQYF.

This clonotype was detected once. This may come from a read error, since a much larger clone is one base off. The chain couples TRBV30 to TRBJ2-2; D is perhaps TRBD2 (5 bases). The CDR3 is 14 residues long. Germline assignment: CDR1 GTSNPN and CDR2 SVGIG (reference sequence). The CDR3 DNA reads TGTGCCTGGAGCGACTCCGGACCTACCGGGGAGCAGTTTTTT. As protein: CAWSDSGPTGEQFF.

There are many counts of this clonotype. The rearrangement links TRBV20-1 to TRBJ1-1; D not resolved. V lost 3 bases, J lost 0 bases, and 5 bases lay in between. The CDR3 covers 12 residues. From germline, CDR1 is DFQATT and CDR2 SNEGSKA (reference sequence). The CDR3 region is CSASPLNTEAFF. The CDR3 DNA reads TGCAGTGCTAGTCCCCTGAACACTGAAGCTTTCTTT.